A selection of T cell receptor beta chains follows, all from one sample in a study of human T cells and chemical hapten exposure. One entry per CDR3 protein, called by TCRdb with MiXCR from the RACE reads. The sample includes fewer than 400,000 distinct CDR3 sequences, roughly 6.9% of them seen just once. The sample consisted of whole blood, taken in connection with sensitization to the hapten diphenylcyclopropenone (DPC). These receptors all stem from a young woman with alopecia areata. Some clones in this sample may be carry-over from other donors' samples. CDR3s include the opening cysteine and the closing phenylalanine or tryptophan. The D gene is left open where the match is weak. The size of a clone is reported for some rows only, either as once, few or many, or as a class for expanded clones.

>TRBV20-1|NA|TRBJ1-5|NA
TGCAGTGCTACCGACAGCTATAGCAATCAGCCCCAGCATTTT
CSATDSYSNQPQHF
>TRBV29-1|many|TRBJ2-2|TRBD2
TGCAGCGTTGATCTCGTTGGGCTAGCGGGGGGGCCAACGAACACCGGGGAGCTGTTTTTT
CSVDLVGLAGGPTNTGELFF
>TRBV27|many|TRBJ2-1|NA
TGTGCCAGCAGTTTGATGGAGGGGGCGTACAATGAGCAGTTCTTC
CASSLMEGAYNEQFF
>TRBV6-1|many|TRBJ2-1|NA
TGTGCCAGCAGGCCCCGGGACCCCGACAATGAGCAGTTCTTC
CASRPRDPDNEQFF
>TRBV6-5|NA|TRBJ2-4|NA
TGTGCCAGCACCAGAAAAAACATTCAGTACTTC
CASTRKNIQYF
>TRBV7-2|few|TRBJ1-3|NA
TGTGCCAGCAGCTTAGAGGACAACCCTGGAAACACCATATATTTT
CASSLEDNPGNTIYF
>TRBV20-1|NA|TRBJ1-2|NA
TGCAGTGCCGTGACAGGATCCCGCAACTATGGCTACACCTTC
CSAVTGSRNYGYTF
>TRBV7-2|many|TRBJ2-3|TRBD2
TGTGCCAGCAGCCTTAATCCTAGCGGAAACACAGATACGCAGTATTTT
CASSLNPSGNTDTQYF
>TRBV11-1|few|TRBJ2-7|NA
TGTGCCAGCAGCTCCCCAAGCGAGCAGTACTTC
CASSSPSEQYF
>TRBV6-5|few|TRBJ1-1|NA
TGTGCCAGCAGTCGCACCCTCGACATCAACACTGAAGCTTTCTTT
CASSRTLDINTEAFF
>TRBV6-1|NA|TRBJ2-1|TRBD2
TGTGCCAGCAGTGCCCGGACTAGCGCGGGGGGCAATGAGCAGTTCTTC
CASSARTSAGGNEQFF
>TRBV7-6|many|TRBJ1-1|NA
TGTGCCAGCAGCCCAAACGGGCTTGAAGCTTTCTTT
CASSPNGLEAFF
>TRBV5-6|NA|TRBJ1-1|NA
TGTGCCAGCAGCTTCGTGGCAGGGATTTATACTGAAGCTTTCTTT
CASSFVAGIYTEAFF
>TRBV3-1|few|TRBJ1-3|NA
TGTGCCAGCAGCCAAGCACCGTTCTCTGGAAACACCATATATTTT
CASSQAPFSGNTIYF
>TRBV28|many|TRBJ1-2|NA
TGTGCCAGCAGTTTGAAGAAACGAGGCTACACCTTC
CASSLKKRGYTF
>TRBV14|many|TRBJ2-7|TRBD2
TGTGCCAGCAGCCAACCGGGACTAGCGTCCTACGAGCAGTACTTC
CASSQPGLASYEQYF
>TRBV6-2/TRBV6-3|few|TRBJ1-1|NA
TGTGCCAGCTCGGGGAACCTAAACACTGAAGCTTTCTTT
CASSGNLNTEAFF
>TRBV7-9|NA|TRBJ1-6|NA
TGTGCCAGCAGCTTAGGAGCGGGGCCCAATTCACCCCTCCACTTT
CASSLGAGPNSPLHF
>TRBV2|NA|TRBJ2-2|NA
TGTGCCAGCAGTCTCGGGGATCCTAACACCGGGGAGCTGTTTTTT
CASSLGDPNTGELFF
>TRBV20-1|many|TRBJ2-5|NA
TGCAGTGCCAACGCCCGGGTACCGGGGGCCCAGTACTTC
CSANARVPGAQYF
>TRBV3-1|few|TRBJ2-1|TRBD2
TGTGCCAGCAGCCAGGGACTAGCGGCCCCCAATGAGCAGTTCTTC
CASSQGLAAPNEQFF
>TRBV13|NA|TRBJ1-3|NA
TGTGCCAGCAGCCGGCGGGGCCTACCCCGAACTGGAAACACCATATATTTT
CASSRRGLPRTGNTIYF
>TRBV29-1|NA|TRBJ2-5|NA
TGCAGCGTTGATCATTCATTAGGGCGTGGGAGTGGAGAGATCCAGTACTTC
CSVDHSLGRGSGEIQYF
>TRBV7-2|NA|TRBJ1-2|TRBD1
TGTGCCAGCAGCTCAGGGGGCGTCTATGGCTACACCTTC
CASSSGGVYGYTF
>TRBV28|few|TRBJ1-5|NA
TGTGCCAGCAGCGCACCCCAGGGGAGTCAGCCCCAGCATTTT
CASSAPQGSQPQHF
>TRBV4-2|many|TRBJ2-7|TRBD1
TGTGCCAGCAGCCAAGATCCGGTGGTGGGACAGGGATCCTACGAGCAGTACTTC
CASSQDPVVGQGSYEQYF
>TRBV7-9|few|TRBJ2-1|TRBD2
TGTGCCAGCAGCCGGACTAGCGGGGGGGTAATAAATGAGCAGTTCTTC
CASSRTSGGVINEQFF
>TRBV12-5|NA|TRBJ1-2|NA
TGTGCTAGTGGTTTGACAAGGGGTTTATGGCCTGGCTACACCTTC
CASGLTRGLWPGYTF
>TRBV27|many|TRBJ2-6|NA
TGTGCCAGCAGACGTAAGGGGTTGATCTCTGGGGCCAACGTCCTGACTTTC
CASRRKGLISGANVLTF
>TRBV21-1|few|TRBJ1-1|NA
TGTGCCAGCAAAATTTCCACTGAAGCTTTCTTT
CASKISTEAFF
>TRBV29-1|many|TRBJ2-5|TRBD1
TGCAGCGCGGACAGGGGGCAAGAGACCCAGTACTTC
CSADRGQETQYF
>TRBV7-2|few|TRBJ2-1|TRBD1
TGTGCCAGCAGCTTCGACAGGGGGCGGGCGGATGAGCAGTTCTTC
CASSFDRGRADEQFF
>TRBV12-3/TRBV12-4|NA|TRBJ1-2|NA
TGTGCCAGCAGCCAGACAGAGAACTATGGCTACACCTTC
CASSQTENYGYTF
>TRBV7-3|few|TRBJ1-1|TRBD1
TGTGCCAGCAGTTCAACAGGGGGACAAGCTTTCTTT
CASSSTGGQAFF
>TRBV7-2|many|TRBJ1-5|NA
TGTGCCAGCAGCGAGATTTATAGCAATCAGCCCCAGCATTTT
CASSEIYSNQPQHF
>TRBV24-1|many|TRBJ2-4|TRBD2
TGTGCCACCAGTGATTTGCGTCAGGGTAGCGGGGTGATGGACTTC
CATSDLRQGSGVMDF
>TRBV7-2|many|TRBJ2-5|TRBD2
TGTGCCAGCAGCCCAGATGGAACTAGCGGGGGGTTGACCCAGTACTTC
CASSPDGTSGGLTQYF
>TRBV4-1|many|TRBJ2-1|TRBD2
TGCGCCAGCAGCCACCCTAGCGGGGGGATAAATGAGCAGTTCTTC
CASSHPSGGINEQFF
>TRBV20-1|few|TRBJ2-3|NA
TGCAGTGCTAGAGAGGGGCCCAGCACAGATACGCAGTATTTT
CSAREGPSTDTQYF
>TRBV6-5|NA|TRBJ1-3|NA
TGTGCCAGCAGTTACTCGAACGTAGGACCTGGAAACACCATATATTTT
CASSYSNVGPGNTIYF
>TRBV18|many|TRBJ2-3|TRBD2
TGTGCCAGCTCACCACCGTGGACTAGCGGGGGGGCCGCAGATACGCAGTATTTT
CASSPPWTSGGAADTQYF
>TRBV10-3|many|TRBJ2-5|TRBD2
TGTGCCATCAGTGGCGGCGGGGGGCCCGTTGCATTTCGCGAGACCCAGTACTTC
CAISGGGGPVAFRETQYF
>TRBV7-8|few|TRBJ2-7|TRBD1
TGTGCCAGCAATATAGGACAGGGCAGTTCTGCTATATGGGAGCAGTACTTC
CASNIGQGSSAIWEQYF
>TRBV4-3|many|TRBJ1-6|TRBD1
TGCGCCAGCAGCCAAGATGCGGGGACAGCGAATTCACCCCTCCACTTT
CASSQDAGTANSPLHF
>TRBV6-7|few|TRBJ2-6|TRBD1
TGTGCCAGCAGTTTCTTCCGGGACAGGGGTAGCTCTGGGGCCAACGTCCTGACTTTC
CASSFFRDRGSSGANVLTF